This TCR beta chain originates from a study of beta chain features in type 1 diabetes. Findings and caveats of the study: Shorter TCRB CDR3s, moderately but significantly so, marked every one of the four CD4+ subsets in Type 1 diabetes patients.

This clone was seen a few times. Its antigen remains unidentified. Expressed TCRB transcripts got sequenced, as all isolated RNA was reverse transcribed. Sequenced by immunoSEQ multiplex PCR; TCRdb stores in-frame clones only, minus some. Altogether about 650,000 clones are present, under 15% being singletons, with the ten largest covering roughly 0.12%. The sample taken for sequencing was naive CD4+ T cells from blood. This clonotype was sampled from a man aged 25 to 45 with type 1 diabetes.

The CDR3 nucleotides are TGTGCCTGGAGTGTACCGGGGAGCAATCAGCCCCAGCATTTT. It specifies CAWSVPGSNQPQHF. The rearrangement uses TRBV30 and TRBJ1-5; D call uncertain. This CDR3 comprises 14 residues. Germline V gene data show CDR1 as GTSNPN and CDR2 as SVGIG (reference sequence). V gave up 0 bases and J gave up 1 base, with 7 bases separating them. Together with reference TRBV30 and TRBJ1-5, the CDR3 gives the full variable domain: SQTIHQWPATLVQPVGSPLSLECTVEGTSNPNLYWYRQAAGRGLQLLFYSVGIGQISSEVPQNLSASRPQDRQFILSSKKLLLSDSGFYLCAWSVPGSNQPQHFGDGTRLSIL.